The TCR beta chain described here comes from a study of blood T cell repertoires in COVID-19. About this clone: The junction differs from germline at one of its ends, possibly a read error.

CDR3 length: 14 residues. The germline gives CDR1 MGHDK, CDR2 SYGVNS. Authors' analysis steps: By means of reference gene primer amplification, nucleated cell counts were estimated. TCRdb's copy holds only in-frame clones and misses some; the assay was immunoSEQ multiplex PCR. V and J calls and clone size are as listed in that table; D and trimming were resolved from the DNA. The sample records just over 300,000 clones, around 85% being singletons. Sequenced sample: PBMCs or T cells enriched from blood (not recorded which). The receptor was derived from a man aged 25 to 40 who had recovered from COVID-19. The chain links TRBV25-1 to TRBJ1-1; the D gene is possibly TRBD1 (6 bases). CDR3 coding DNA: TGTGCCAGCAGTGAGGAATTTGGGGACACTGAAGTTTTCTTT. It translates to CASSEEFGDTEVFF. The full variable domain, with the rest looked up from reference TRBV25-1 and TRBJ1-1, is EADIYQTPRYLVIGTGKKITLECSQTMGHDKMYWYQQDPGMELHLIHYSYGVNSTEKGDLSSESTVSRIRTEHFPLTLESARPSHTSQYLCASSEEFGDTEVFFGQGTRLTVV.